This T cell receptor beta chain came from a study of cytomegalovirus exposure and HLA in healthy donors. Study-level information: T cells numbering around 170 million yielded approximately 120 million unique TCR beta sequences in an earlier analysis.

On this clone: What it recognizes is unknown.

PCR amplification relied on 60 Vbeta primers (plus 13 Jbeta primers). Some clones are missing from TCRdb's copy, which holds only in-frame ones; the method was immunoSEQ multiplex PCR. Recorded for this sample: about 130,000 clones. General study points: No immune exposure information besides CMV serostatus was available.

There are 17 residues in the CDR3. Germline loops: CDR1 SEHNR, CDR2 FQNEAQ (reference sequence). V lost 5 bases to trimming and J lost 0 bases; unmatched junction nucleotides: 8. The J gene is TRBJ2-1, the V gene TRBV7-9, with 9 positions matching TRBD2. Sample: PBMCs. The sequence was obtained from a man between 18 and 29 years old in good health and CMV-seronegative. The CDR3 reads CASSPHSGGSSYNEQFF. CDR3 DNA: TGTGCCAGCAGCCCCCATAGCGGGGGAAGCTCCTACAATGAGCAGTTCTTC.